These 18 T cell receptor beta chains were all obtained from the same sample, sequenced in a study of T cell responses to AZD1222 COVID-19 vaccine. TCRdb's copy holds only in-frame clones and misses some; the assay was immunoSEQ multiplex PCR. The table includes approximately 97,000 clones, about 86% detected once. This specimen was peripheral blood, taken on day 0 of AZD1222 vaccination. These receptors were obtained from an adult in good health.

This clone was observed a few times. J is TRBJ1-2 and V is TRBV4-1, with D possibly being TRBD1 (6 bases). The V end lost 0 bases, the J end lost 7 bases, and 15 bases lay between the germline ends. The CDR3 runs 15 residues. Germline lookup yields CDR1 MGHRA and CDR2 YSYEKL. Here the CDR3 reads CASSQDPGGAGGYTF. DNA for the CDR3: TGCGCCAGCAGCCAAGATCCGGGGGGCGCGGGTGGCTACACCTTC.

This clone occurred once. CDR3: CAIRQVPNTEAFF. The CDR3 DNA reads TGTGCCATCAGACAGGTTCCGAACACTGAAGCTTTCTTT. The chain carries TRBV19 and TRBJ1-1; D might be TRBD1 (6 bases). This CDR3 spans 13 amino acids. Trimming took off 10 bases at V and 1 base at J, with 13 bases between the two ends. Per germline, CDR1 LNHDA and CDR2 SQIVND (reference sequence).

The V call is TRBV25-1, the J call TRBJ1-6, with unresolved D. The germline CDR1 and CDR2 sequences are MGHDK and SYGVNS. V was shortened by 1 base and J by 7 bases, with 11 bases between the two germline ends. The CDR3 is 15 amino acids. The CDR3 DNA follows: TGTGCCAGCAGTGAATGGGAAGGAGGGAATTCACCCCTCCACTTT. It codes for CASSEWEGGNSPLHF. Together with reference TRBV25-1 and TRBJ1-6, the CDR3 gives the full variable domain: EADIYQTPRYLVIGTGKKITLECSQTMGHDKMYWYQQDPGMELHLIHYSYGVNSTEKGDLSSESTVSRIRTEHFPLTLESARPSHTSQYLCASSEWEGGNSPLHFGNGTRLTVT.

The chain uses TRBV3-1 (or the pseudogene TRBV3-2) and TRBJ1-1; possible D gene TRBD1, 5 bases. Germline loops: CDR1 LGHDT, CDR2 YNNKEL (reference sequence). This CDR3 comprises 16 residues. Trimming left V 4 bases short and J 6 bases short, with 21 bases between. The CDR3 coding sequence is TGTGCCAGCAGCCCCGAGGCAGGGCCCCTTAGGGCTGAAGCTTTCTTT. Residues: CASSPEAGPLRAEAFF.

This chain connects TRBV29-1 to TRBJ2-7, with 11 bases that match TRBD1. Germline CDR1 is SQVTM and CDR2 is ANQGSEA. V was pared by 6 bases and J by 6 bases, with 7 bases of the junction left unmatched. This CDR3 is built from 13 residues. The CDR3 protein is CSVPGQGATEQYF. CDR3 nucleotides: TGCAGCGTCCCAGGACAGGGGGCGACCGAGCAGTACTTC.

V and J are TRBV9 and TRBJ1-6; 8 bases are shared with TRBD1. The CDR3 is made up of 15 amino acids. The V and J ends lost 3 bases and 6 bases, in that order; junction bases with no gene match: 5. Germline-derived CDR1 and CDR2 are SGDLS and YYNGEE. CDR3 residues: CASSGPRGLNSPLHF. The CDR3 DNA reads TGTGCCAGCAGCGGTCCCAGGGGGCTTAATTCACCCCTCCACTTT.

The chain links TRBV11-2 to TRBJ2-1; no clear D. The V end lost 4 bases, the J end lost 12 bases, and 22 bases lay between the germline ends. This CDR3 region has 15 residues. In germline, CDR1 is SGHAT, CDR2 FQNNGV. CDR3 sequence reads: CASSSLSVRVRRQFF. The CDR3 DNA reads as TGTGCCAGCAGCTCCCTTTCGGTCAGAGTTAGAAGGCAGTTCTTC.

The chain has TRBV19 and TRBJ2-7; a weak D match, TRBD1 (6 bases). The CDR3 totals 15 residues. V was trimmed by 6 bases and J by 0 bases, leaving 15 bases between them. The V gene's germline CDR1 is LNHDA and CDR2 SQIVND (reference sequence). The CDR3 sequence: CASRPQGQTSYEQYF. In nucleotides, the CDR3 is TGTGCCAGTAGACCCCAGGGACAAACCTCCTACGAGCAGTACTTC.

The CDR3 loop reads CASSPQDSTGNTIYF. CDR3 nucleotide sequence: TGTGCCAGCAGCCCACAGGACTCTACTGGAAACACCATATATTTT. The chain is built from TRBV11-2 and TRBJ1-3, with D possibly matching TRBD1 (5 bases). Trimming took off 5 bases at V and 2 bases at J, with 13 bases between the two ends. CDR3 length: 15 residues. CDR1 is SGHAT and CDR2 is FQNNGV in the germline V gene.

V and J are TRBV19 and TRBJ2-7; TRBD2 aligns across 7 bases. The CDR3 extends over 13 amino acids. The ends lost 5 bases at V and 4 bases at J; junction bases unmatched: 5. Germline V CDR1 and CDR2: LNHDA, SQIVND (reference sequence). CDR3 sequence reads: CASSEAGTYEQYF. DNA for the CDR3: TGTGCCAGTAGTGAAGCGGGAACATACGAGCAGTACTTC.

The rearrangement links TRBV7-2 to TRBJ2-1, with D possibly being TRBD2 (7 bases). This CDR3 is 16 amino acids long. V gave up 1 base and J gave up 3 bases, with 13 bases separating them. Germline CDR1 SGHTA, CDR2 FQGNSA. The CDR3 DNA reads as TGTGCCAGCAGCTTAGGGGGGGGACAAGGCTACAATGAGCAGTTCTTC. This sequence encodes CASSLGGGQGYNEQFF.

V is TRBV29-1 and J is TRBJ2-3; 7 bases align to TRBD1. The CDR3 contains 14 residues. V was pared by 2 bases and J by 1 base, with 3 bases of the junction left unmatched. The germline gives CDR1 SQVTM, CDR2 ANQGSEA. The CDR3 DNA follows: TGCAGCGTTGAATCCGGACAGGGCACAGATACGCAGTATTTT. Its protein product is CSVESGQGTDTQYF.

V usage is TRBV9 and J usage is TRBJ1-6; D is undetermined. The V end lost 3 bases, the J end lost 10 bases, and 8 bases lay between the germline ends. This CDR3 contains 12 residues. CDR1 is SGDLS, CDR2 YYNGEE, per germline. CDR3 in DNA: TGTGCCAGCAGCGGAGTAGGGTCACCCCTCCACTTT. It specifies CASSGVGSPLHF. The whole variable domain, filled in from reference TRBV9 and TRBJ1-6, reads DSGVTQTPKHLITATGQRVTLRCSPRSGDLSVYWYQQSLDQGLQFLIQYYNGEERAKGNILERFSAQQFPDLHSELNLSSLELGDSALYFCASSGVGSPLHFGNGTRLTVT.

The V and J genes are TRBV27 and TRBJ1-2; a weak D match, TRBD1 (5 bases). The V and J ends lost 5 bases and 10 bases respectively, with 14 bases between them. The V gene's germline CDR1 is MNHEY and CDR2 SMNVEV (reference sequence). The CDR3 runs 12 residues. DNA of the CDR3: TGTGCCAGCAGTCCGGGACCCCATGTCTACACCTTC. This encodes CASSPGPHVYTF.

This chain links TRBV5-1 with TRBJ2-3; 9 bases agree with TRBD1. J gave up 5 bases and V 4 bases, and 14 bases lay outside the gene matches. CDR3 length: 17 amino acids. Germline CDR1 and CDR2: SGHRS and YFSETQ. The CDR3 region is CASSPSSGTGLRDTQYF. The CDR3 DNA reads as TGCGCCAGCAGCCCGTCATCGGGGACAGGGTTGAGAGATACGCAGTATTTT.

This clone was counted only a few times. The rearrangement joins TRBV5-1 to TRBJ2-3, with 10 bases lining up with TRBD2. Germline V gene sequence: CDR1 SGHRS, CDR2 YFSETQ. CDR3 length equals 15 residues. The junction had 2 bases not matched to a gene; V was cut back by 3 bases and J by 1 base. CDR3 sequence (DNA): TGCGCCAGCAGCTCCGGGACTAGCGGCACAGATACGCAGTATTTT. This translates into CASSSGTSGTDTQYF.

This sequence joins TRBV7-3 and TRBJ2-1; possible D gene TRBD2, 5 bases. The germline gives CDR1 SGHTA, CDR2 FQGTGA. This CDR3 is built from 14 residues. The V end lost 5 bases, the J end lost 5 bases, and 13 bases lay between the germline ends. CDR3 in amino acids: CASSQTGLDNEQFF. The CDR3 DNA reads as TGTGCCAGCAGCCAAACTGGACTGGACAATGAGCAGTTCTTC.

The table lists this clone with a count of one. CDR3 DNA sequence: TGTGCCAGCAGCTTAGAACTAGTACCGAACATTCAGTACTTC. Its protein is CASSLELVPNIQYF. This chain joins TRBV7-2 and TRBJ2-4, with D possibly matching TRBD2 (5 bases). V shed 1 base and J shed 7 bases, with 11 bases lying between them. The CDR3 totals 14 residues. Looked up from germline, CDR1 is SGHTA and CDR2 is FQGNSA.